Shown below are 29 T cell receptor beta chains from a single sample sequenced in a study of T cell responses to AZD1222 COVID-19 vaccine. TCRdb's copy holds only in-frame clones and misses some; the assay was immunoSEQ multiplex PCR. Of approximately 150,000 clones listed, roughly 87% are singletons. Sequencing was performed on peripheral blood, taken 28 days after the second AZD1222 dose. These receptors came from an adult who received the AZD1222 COVID-19 vaccine.

The J gene is TRBJ2-1, the V gene TRBV9; D gene unclear. Trimming pared 0 bases from V and 4 bases from J, leaving 11 bases between. The CDR3 is 15 residues long. Per germline, CDR1 SGDLS and CDR2 YYNGEE. CDR3 sequence: CASSVDVSPYNEQFF. The CDR3 region has the DNA TGTGCCAGCAGCGTAGATGTTTCACCTTACAATGAGCAGTTCTTC.

The genes are TRBV10-3 and TRBJ1-1, with D unclear. The CDR3 totals 13 residues. The V and J ends lost 8 bases and 3 bases respectively, with 13 bases between them. CDR1 is ENHRY, CDR2 SYGVKD, per germline. CDR3 bases: TGTGCCATCGGGGATGGTCGGGACACTGAAGCTTTCTTT. It yields the protein CAIGDGRDTEAFF.

This chain connects TRBV27 to TRBJ2-6; tentative D call: TRBD2 (6 bases). The CDR3 totals 16 residues. The V and J ends lost 0 bases and 0 bases respectively, with 6 bases between them. The germline V gene has CDR1 MNHEY and CDR2 SMNVEV (reference sequence). The CDR3 is CASSLSGGSGANVLTF. The CDR3, as DNA: TGTGCCAGCAGTTTATCGGGGGGCTCTGGGGCCAACGTCCTGACTTTC. The whole variable domain, remainder taken from reference TRBV27 and TRBJ2-6, is EAQVTQNPRYLITVTGKKLTVTCSQNMNHEYMSWYRQDPGLGLRQIYYSMNVEVTDKGDVPEGYKVSRKEKRNFPLILESPSPNQTSLYFCASSLSGGSGANVLTFGAGSRLTVL.

This rearrangement joins TRBV3-1 (or the pseudogene TRBV3-2) to TRBJ1-5; 9 bases align to TRBD1. The CDR3 is 14 amino acids. The V gene end was trimmed by 6 bases and the J gene end by 6 bases; junction bases not matched to a gene: 6. The germline V gene encodes CDR1 LGHDT and CDR2 YNNKEL (reference sequence). The CDR3 coding sequence is TGTGCCAGCAGTCCAACAGGGGGCGGTCAGCCCCAGCATTTT. The encoded protein is CASSPTGGGQPQHF.

The chain joins TRBV7-3 to TRBJ2-3, with TRBD2 identical over 11 bases. CDR1 is SGHTA, CDR2 FQGTGA, per germline. With 5 bases clipped from V and 6 bases from J, the junction kept 4 bases outside the gene matches. The CDR3 consists of 14 residues. The CDR3: CASSLAGGLDTQYF. CDR3 nucleotides: TGTGCCAGCAGCCTAGCGGGGGGATTGGATACGCAGTATTTT.

The chain has TRBV12-5 and TRBJ2-3; tentative D call: TRBD2 (5 bases). This CDR3 contains 16 residues. The germline V gene encodes CDR1 LGHNT and CDR2 FRNRAP. The ends were cut back, 4 bases at V and 1 base at J, with 15 bases in the middle. CDR3 nucleotide sequence: TGTGCTAGTGGTTGGACTTCGTCTCCCCGCACAGATACGCAGTATTTT. Protein sequence: CASGWTSSPRTDTQYF.

The V and J genes are TRBV7-2 and TRBJ2-7; TRBD1 might be the D (5 bases). Germline V lookup: CDR1 SGHTA, CDR2 FQGNSA. The length of the CDR3 is 14 residues. Trimming took off 5 bases at V and 2 bases at J, with 13 bases between the two ends. The CDR3: CASSPYQGTYEQYF. The CDR3 DNA is TGTGCCAGCAGCCCCTACCAGGGAACCTACGAGCAGTACTTC.

The chain carries TRBV19 and TRBJ1-5; D is perhaps TRBD1 (5 bases). Germline-derived CDR1 and CDR2 are LNHDA and SQIVND (reference sequence). The V end was cut by 8 bases, the J end by 0 bases, with 20 bases between. The CDR3 loop spans 17 amino acids. CDR3 sequence (DNA): TGTGCCAGTCAGGGCATCGGGGGGGTTGATAGCAATCAGCCCCAGCATTTT. It specifies CASQGIGGVDSNQPQHF.

In its sample, this clone was seen a few times. The gene calls are TRBV28 and TRBJ1-2; 7 bases match TRBD1. This CDR3 is built from 13 residues. J gave up 8 bases and V 6 bases, and 9 bases lay outside the gene matches. Per the germline V gene, CDR1 is MDHEN and CDR2 is SYDVKM. The CDR3 DNA is TGTGCCAGCAGGCTGGAGGGGGCCGAAGGCTACACCTTC. Residues: CASRLEGAEGYTF.

V and J are TRBV11-2 and TRBJ2-1, with TRBD2 matching 8 bases. J was trimmed by 8 bases and V by 2 bases; bases with no gene match: 11. The CDR3 is 16 residues long. CDR1 and CDR2 from the germline V gene are SGHAT and FQNNGV. The CDR3 loop reads CASSLRKDAGGDEQFF. The DNA of the CDR3 is TGTGCCAGCAGCTTACGGAAGGATGCGGGAGGCGATGAGCAGTTCTTC. Combining the CDR3 with reference TRBV11-2 and TRBJ2-1 gives the whole variable domain EAGVAQSPRYKIIEKRQSVAFWCNPISGHATLYWYQQILGQGPKLLIQFQNNGVVDDSQLPKDRFSAERLKGVDSTLKIQPAKLEDSAVYLCASSLRKDAGGDEQFFGPGTRLTVL.

The chain has TRBV4-2 and TRBJ2-7, with 8 bases identical to TRBD1. This CDR3 is built from 18 residues. Germline CDR1 LGHNA, CDR2 YNFKEQ. The J segment lost 0 bases and the V segment lost 1 base, leaving 11 bases of the junction unmatched. The CDR3 bases are TGTGCCAGCAGCCAAGCTCTCATAGACAGGGGTGGCTCCTACGAGCAGTACTTC. The encoded protein is CASSQALIDRGGSYEQYF.

CDR3 loop: CAWSKTDTQYF. Here the CDR3 DNA reads TGTGCCTGGAGTAAAACAGATACGCAGTATTTT. The genes are TRBV30 and TRBJ2-3; D gene ambiguous. Germline assignment: CDR1 GTSNPN and CDR2 SVGIG (reference sequence). V was cut by 2 bases and J by 3 bases, with 3 bases left in between. The CDR3 totals 11 residues.

On this clone itself: This same CDR3 is encoded by further DNA sequences in the sample. The chain recombines TRBV29-1 with TRBJ1-2; D ambiguous. The CDR3 length is 15 residues. The germline CDR1 and CDR2 sequences are SQVTM and ANQGSEA. The DNA for the CDR3 is TGCAGTGTTCCCAAGGCTCCCGGGCCTGCCTATGGCTACACCTTC. Amino acids: CSVPKAPGPAYGYTF.

This clone came up once. The rearrangement uses TRBV7-9 and TRBJ2-4, with D perhaps matching TRBD1 (5 bases). The V end lost 4 bases, the J end lost 0 bases, and 16 bases lay between the germline ends. Looked up from germline, CDR1 is SEHNR and CDR2 is FQNEAQ (reference sequence). The CDR3 consists of 17 residues. CDR3 amino acids: CASSSQDGGIAKNIQYF. Here the CDR3 DNA reads TGTGCCAGCAGCTCACAGGACGGTGGTATAGCCAAAAACATTCAGTACTTC.

The J gene is TRBJ2-7, the V gene TRBV2; TRBD1 is a possible D gene (6 bases). The CDR3 sequence is 13 residues long. Germline CDR1 SNHLY, CDR2 FYNNEI. Trimming shortened V by 7 bases and J by 8 bases, and 18 bases separated the two germline ends. CDR3 DNA: TGTGCCAGCACCCCAGGGGTCATGGCGAAGCAGTACTTC. It encodes CASTPGVMAKQYF. Full variable domain (rest looked up from reference TRBV2 and TRBJ2-7): EPEVTQTPSHQVTQMGQEVILRCVPISNHLYFYWYRQILGQKVEFLVSFYNNEISEKSEIFDDQFSVERPDGSNFTLKIRSTKLEDSAMYFCASTPGVMAKQYFGPGTRLTVT.

The V and J genes are TRBV7-2 and TRBJ2-3; 12 bases are a match to TRBD2. The V segment lost 3 bases and the J segment 6 bases; nucleotides outside the gene matches: 7. Germline CDR1 and CDR2: SGHTA and FQGNSA. This CDR3 region has 16 residues. The CDR3 nucleotides read TGTGCCAGCAGCTTCGTACTAGCGGGGGGCTCGGATACGCAGTATTTT. Translated: CASSFVLAGGSDTQYF.

This CDR3 reads CASSLPGQTNTGELFF. For the CDR3, the DNA is TGTGCCAGCAGCTTGCCGGGACAGACGAACACCGGGGAGCTGTTTTTT. The V and J genes are TRBV28 and TRBJ2-2, with TRBD1 identical over 7 bases. Germline V gene data show CDR1 as MDHEN and CDR2 as SYDVKM. This CDR3 comprises 16 residues. The trim removed 6 bases at V and 0 bases at J, leaving 7 bases unmatched.

This clone was observed a single time. The V call is TRBV7-7, the J call TRBJ2-5; D is unresolved. Per germline, CDR1 SSHAT and CDR2 FNYEAQ (reference sequence). This CDR3 has 14 residues. V was pared by 6 bases and J by 2 bases, with 13 bases between. The CDR3, as DNA: TGTGCCAGCAGTCAGTGGGGTGGGCAAGAGACCCAGTACTTC. Its translation: CASSQWGGQETQYF.

In this sample, this clone turned up once. V is TRBV28 and J is TRBJ1-1; D is undetermined. CDR3 length: 12 amino acids. Germline V gives CDR1 MDHEN, CDR2 SYDVKM. Trimming removed 2 bases at V and 1 base at J, with 2 bases between. CDR3 protein: CASSLRNTEAFF. CDR3 DNA: TGTGCCAGCAGTTTAAGGAACACTGAAGCTTTCTTT.

The rearrangement uses TRBV19 and TRBJ2-7; tentatively, D is TRBD1 (7 bases). The CDR3 is made up of 15 amino acids. Germline loops: CDR1 LNHDA, CDR2 SQIVND (reference sequence). V lost 4 bases and J 1 base, leaving 14 bases between the germline ends. The chain's CDR3 is CASSSPAGGSYEQYF. In DNA form, the CDR3 reads TGTGCCAGTAGTAGTCCAGCAGGGGGGTCCTACGAGCAGTACTTC.

This clone was seen a few times. The chain uses TRBV28 and TRBJ2-7, with D perhaps TRBD1 (5 bases). The CDR3 length is 13 residues. V dropped 7 bases and J dropped 2 bases, with 12 bases sitting between them. Germline V gene data show CDR1 as MDHEN and CDR2 as SYDVKM. The CDR3 reads CASTSPDTYEQYF. The CDR3 region has the DNA TGTGCCAGCACCTCTCCGGACACCTACGAGCAGTACTTC.

This rearrangement joins TRBV29-1 to TRBJ2-1; D unresolved. Germline CDR1 SQVTM, CDR2 ANQGSEA. The CDR3 is 11 residues long. Deletions cut 8 bases from V and 10 bases from J, with 15 bases between. The CDR3 bases are TGCAGCTTTCCAATCGACGGCGAGCAGTTCTTC. It is translated as CSFPIDGEQFF.

This CDR3 reads CASSSGQGAYTEAFF. The CDR3 DNA sequence: TGCGCCAGCAGCTCGGGACAGGGGGCGTACACTGAAGCTTTCTTT. This sequence joins TRBV5-1 and TRBJ1-1, with 12 nucleotides matching TRBD1. V was pared by 3 bases and J by 3 bases, with 3 bases of the junction left unmatched. The CDR3 sequence is 15 residues long. Germline V lookup: CDR1 SGHRS, CDR2 YFSETQ.

J is TRBJ2-1 and V is TRBV19; 7 bases fit TRBD2. From germline, CDR1 is LNHDA and CDR2 SQIVND (reference sequence). V lost 5 bases to trimming and J lost 0 bases; unmatched junction nucleotides: 7. This CDR3 is 16 amino acids long. The CDR3 sequence: CASSALATYSYNEQFF. For the CDR3, the DNA is TGTGCCAGTAGTGCACTAGCGACCTACTCCTACAATGAGCAGTTCTTC.

V and J are TRBV30 and TRBJ2-5; D possibly corresponds to TRBD1 (6 bases). With 8 bases removed from V and 4 bases from J, the gap between germline ends came to 14 bases. CDR1 GTSNPN and CDR2 SVGIG come from the germline V gene (reference sequence). The CDR3 contains 12 residues. CDR3 sequence (DNA): TGTGCCCGGACAGCCACCGGAGAGACCCAGTACTTC. Its translation: CARTATGETQYF.

J is TRBJ1-6 and V is TRBV7-8, with 8 nucleotides matching TRBD1. This CDR3 has 16 amino acids. Looked up from germline, CDR1 is SGHVS and CDR2 is FQNEAQ. Trimming cost V 4 bases and J 3 bases; bases outside gene matches: 5. The CDR3 here is CASSSGTGLYNSPLHF. The CDR3 bases are TGTGCCAGCAGCTCTGGGACAGGACTCTATAATTCACCCCTCCACTTT.

This clone has a single count. The genes are TRBV30 and TRBJ2-2, with 7 bases aligning to TRBD2. Trimming took 3 bases from V and 1 from J; bases not matched to a gene: 2. This CDR3 spans 14 amino acids. CDR1 and CDR2 from the germline V gene are GTSNPN and SVGIG (reference sequence). CDR3 residues: CAWRSSGNTGELFF. DNA of the CDR3: TGTGCCTGGAGGTCTAGCGGGAACACCGGGGAGCTGTTTTTT.

This chain joins TRBV7-8 and TRBJ2-1; 7 nucleotides match TRBD1. CDR3 length: 15 amino acids. V trimming: 5 bases; J trimming: 4 bases; junction bases outside the gene matches: 8. CDR1 SGHVS and CDR2 FQNEAQ come from the germline V gene. The CDR3 sequence: CASSPTGQAYNEQFF. CDR3 nucleotides: TGTGCCAGCAGCCCGACCGGACAGGCATACAATGAGCAGTTCTTC.

This chain uses TRBV9 with TRBJ2-5, with a possible D match to TRBD1 (5 bases). This CDR3 region has 14 residues. V lost 3 bases, J lost 1 base, and 10 bases lay in between. Germline V gives CDR1 SGDLS, CDR2 YYNGEE. The CDR3 DNA follows: TGTGCCAGCAGCGGAAGACAGTTCCAAGAGACCCAGTACTTC. Translating it yields CASSGRQFQETQYF.